This T cell receptor beta chain is drawn from a study of cytomegalovirus exposure and HLA in healthy donors. Study as a whole: About 79 million unique TCRs from HLA-typed donors were held in an early data release.

This CDR3 has 12 residues. V was clipped by 7 bases and J by 0 bases, with 6 bases between them. Per germline, CDR1 ENHRY and CDR2 SYGVKD. The study, taken as a whole, reports: Earlier findings revealed that most TCR beta V segments proved productive either about 87% or about 30% of the time. Evidence from a later analysis indicated that most CMV-associated TCR beta chains looked HLA-restricted. Common viral pathogens seemed to be connected with several of the most significant clusters, according to a later analysis.

The PCR made use of 60 Vbeta and 13 Jbeta primers. The table came from immunoSEQ multiplex PCR; TCRdb's copy has only in-frame clones and leaves some out. The repertoire holds over 60,000 clones, with roughly 71% as singletons. About this clone: Its cognate antigen is unknown.

V is TRBV10-3 and J is TRBJ2-5, with D maybe TRBD1 (6 bases). The source is a man between 65 and 79 years old in good health and CMV-seronegative. The sample consisted of PBMCs. CDR3 amino acids: CAIKGDQETQYF. The DNA for the CDR3 is TGTGCCATCAAGGGGGACCAAGAGACCCAGTACTTC.